The 20 T cell receptor beta chains listed next were all sequenced from one sample in a study of technical replicates of blood from a few donors. The method was immunoSEQ multiplex PCR; TCRdb's version includes in-frame clones alone and lacks a portion of them. Among about 48,000 clones, 90% to 95% were seen once, and the ten largest hold around 4.2%. The sample consisted of PBMCs. The receptors come from a human donor in good health. Some clones in this sample may be carry-over from other donors' samples.

This chain connects TRBV6-5 to TRBJ1-2; TRBD1 matches 8 bases. Germline V gene lookup returns CDR1 MNHEY and CDR2 SVGAGI. V lost 2 bases to trimming and J lost 2 bases; unmatched junction nucleotides: 1. The CDR3 covers 14 residues. This CDR3 is CASSYRTGNYGYTF. The CDR3 region has the DNA TGTGCCAGCAGTTACCGGACAGGGAACTATGGCTACACCTTC.

V and J are TRBV4-1 and TRBJ1-1, with D perhaps matching TRBD1 (6 bases). V lost 1 base and J lost 3, with 12 bases in between. This CDR3 comprises 15 residues. Germline values: CDR1 MGHRA, CDR2 YSYEKL. The CDR3, as DNA: TGCGCCAGCAGCCAAGTACACTCAGGGGACACTGAAGCTTTCTTT. As protein: CASSQVHSGDTEAFF.

The chain recombines TRBV30 with TRBJ1-1; D might be TRBD1 (5 bases). Germline lookup yields CDR1 GTSNPN and CDR2 SVGIG (reference sequence). Trimming took off 0 bases at V and 3 bases at J, with 8 bases between the two ends. The CDR3 consists of 13 residues. CDR3: CAWSVQAYTEAFF. CDR3 in DNA: TGTGCCTGGAGTGTACAGGCGTACACTGAAGCTTTCTTT. The complete variable domain, with remaining parts taken from reference TRBV30 and TRBJ1-1, reads SQTIHQWPATLVQPVGSPLSLECTVEGTSNPNLYWYRQAAGRGLQLLFYSVGIGQISSEVPQNLSASRPQDRQFILSSKKLLLSDSGFYLCAWSVQAYTEAFFGQGTRLTVV.

This rearrangement joins TRBV5-6 to TRBJ2-3; 12 nucleotides agree with TRBD2. The germline CDR1 and CDR2 sequences are SGHDT and YYEEEE. CDR3 size: 16 residues. The trim removed 4 bases at V and 4 bases at J, leaving 7 bases unmatched. The CDR3 protein is CASSKTSGRLSDTQYF. Written as DNA, the CDR3 is TGTGCCAGCAGCAAGACTAGCGGGAGACTCTCAGATACGCAGTATTTT.

This chain uses TRBV5-1 with TRBJ1-1; D is unclear. There are 13 residues in the CDR3. V was shortened by 2 bases and J by 1 base, with 6 bases between the two germline ends. Germline loops: CDR1 SGHRS, CDR2 YFSETQ. CDR3: CASSFIGNTEAFF. As DNA, the CDR3 is TGCGCCAGCAGCTTCATCGGGAACACTGAAGCTTTCTTT.

The rearrangement joins TRBV11-3 to TRBJ2-3; TRBD1 agrees at 8 bases. V lost 5 bases, J lost 3 bases, and 1 base stayed unmatched. There are 13 residues in the CDR3. Germline values: CDR1 SGHNT, CDR2 YENEEA. The CDR3 coding sequence is TGTGCCAGCAGCCGGGACAGGACAGATACGCAGTATTTT. Translating gives CASSRDRTDTQYF.

The DNA for the CDR3 is TGTGCCAGCAACCGAAATAGACAGGGGGTCACTGAAGCTTTCTTT. The encoded protein is CASNRNRQGVTEAFF. This chain links TRBV10-3 with TRBJ1-1; 9 positions agree with TRBD1. The germline CDR1 and CDR2 sequences are ENHRY and SYGVKD. The CDR3 consists of 15 residues. Germline trimming cut 10 bases from V and 4 bases from J; bases unmatched to any gene: 13.

This sequence joins TRBV29-1 and TRBJ1-2, with a weak D call TRBD1 (5 bases). V dropped 3 bases and J dropped 4 bases, with 15 bases sitting between them. Germline values: CDR1 SQVTM, CDR2 ANQGSEA. The length of the CDR3 is 14 residues. The CDR3 DNA is TGCAGCGTTGATCAGGACAACCTCTTCTATGGCTACACCTTC. Its translation: CSVDQDNLFYGYTF.

The J gene is TRBJ1-1, the V gene TRBV4-2; D gene ambiguous. The CDR3 is 14 residues long. Germline CDR1 reads LGHNA; CDR2 reads YNFKEQ. V lost 2 bases to trimming and J lost 3 bases, with 10 bases between them. Here the CDR3 DNA reads TGTGCCAGCAGCCAACAGAGGGTGGACACTGAAGCTTTCTTT. Translation gives CASSQQRVDTEAFF.

This chain connects TRBV7-9 to TRBJ1-3; D is perhaps TRBD1 (5 bases). The ends were cut back, 4 bases at V and 1 base at J, with 14 bases in the middle. Germline V CDR1 and CDR2: SEHNR, FQNEAQ (reference sequence). The CDR3 contains 16 residues. The DNA of the CDR3 is TGTGCCAGCAGCTCGGTGGGGGGAGGATCTGGAAACACCATATATTTT. Amino acids: CASSSVGGGSGNTIYF.

This chain connects TRBV6-6 to TRBJ1-5, with a possible D match to TRBD1 (5 bases). V was trimmed by 6 bases and J by 9 bases, leaving 9 bases between them. Germline CDR1 reads MNHNY; CDR2 reads SVGAGI (reference sequence). The CDR3 sequence is 11 residues long. The CDR3 loop reads CASRGEAPQHF. The CDR3 nucleotides read TGTGCCAGCAGAGGGGAAGCGCCCCAGCATTTT.

V usage is TRBV5-1 and J usage is TRBJ1-2; D unclear. The CDR3 sequence is 17 residues long. Looked up from germline, CDR1 is SGHRS and CDR2 is YFSETQ. The V end lost 0 bases, the J end lost 8 bases, and 23 bases lay between the germline ends. The chain's CDR3 is CASSLENPRNLAGGYTF. The CDR3 DNA follows: TGCGCCAGCAGCTTGGAAAACCCCAGGAATTTAGCGGGCGGCTACACCTTC.

V is TRBV18 and J is TRBJ1-1, with TRBD1 matching 10 bases. This CDR3 comprises 12 residues. From germline, CDR1 is KGHSH and CDR2 LQKENI. Trimming took 8 bases from V and 11 from J; bases not matched to a gene: 8. CDR3 nucleotide sequence: TGTGCCAGCAAGGACAGGGGGGGTACGGCTTTCTTT. It is translated as CASKDRGGTAFF.

The genes are TRBV27 and TRBJ2-7; weak D call: TRBD2 (6 bases). CDR1 MNHEY and CDR2 SMNVEV come from the germline V gene (reference sequence). The CDR3 is 14 residues long. The ends were cut back, 1 base at V and 2 bases at J, with 9 bases in the middle. CDR3 in DNA: TGTGCCAGCAGTTTATATGGAGGGGCCTACGAGCAGTACTTC. Amino acid sequence: CASSLYGGAYEQYF.

The chain is built from TRBV9 and TRBJ2-1; unclear D gene. V was pared by 2 bases and J by 5 bases, with 14 bases between. The CDR3 is 15 amino acids. Germline V gene lookup returns CDR1 SGDLS and CDR2 YYNGEE. The CDR3 DNA is TGTGCCAGCAGCGTTGGGCGAGTCTCGAACAATGAGCAGTTCTTC. This translates into CASSVGRVSNNEQFF.

V usage is TRBV4-3 and J usage is TRBJ2-2; 11 nucleotides line up with TRBD2. V dropped 8 bases and J dropped 5; count of bases not matched to a gene: 16. This CDR3 contains 18 residues. In germline, CDR1 is LGHNA, CDR2 YSLEER. The CDR3 DNA reads as TGCGCCAGCCAAACACGATCTAGCGGGAGGATGGAAACCGGGGAGCTGTTTTTT. Its translation is CASQTRSSGRMETGELFF.

This chain connects TRBV5-4 to TRBJ1-2; TRBD1 is a possible D gene (5 bases). CDR1 and CDR2 (germline): SGHNT, YYREEE (reference sequence). The V gene lost 0 bases and the J gene lost 6 bases, with 6 bases spanning the gap. CDR3 length: 12 amino acids. The CDR3, as DNA: TGTGCCAGCAGCTTGGAAGGGGATGGCTACACCTTC. Its translation is CASSLEGDGYTF.

The genes are TRBV5-1 and TRBJ2-1, with 9 bases that match TRBD1. The junction had 3 bases not matched to a gene; V was cut back by 0 bases and J by 5 bases. CDR3 length equals 15 residues. Germline V CDR1 and CDR2: SGHRS, YFSETQ. This chain's CDR3 is CASSLATGGHNEQFF. DNA of the CDR3: TGCGCCAGCAGCTTGGCAACAGGGGGCCACAATGAGCAGTTCTTC.

The chain has TRBV4-3 and TRBJ2-7; D is possibly TRBD2 (7 bases). Trimming left V 1 base short and J 2 bases short, with 12 bases between. The CDR3 length is 15 residues. The germline gives CDR1 LGHNA, CDR2 YSLEER. DNA of the CDR3: TGCGCCAGCAGCCAAGGAGGGGGGGCGACCTACGAGCAGTACTTC. This encodes CASSQGGGATYEQYF.

This clone was seen once. This sequence joins TRBV7-6 and TRBJ2-7; 8 bases are a match to TRBD1. Trimming at V came to 5 bases and at J to 5 bases, leaving 8 bases not matched to a gene. The CDR3 is 14 residues long. Germline assignment: CDR1 SGHVS and CDR2 FNYEAQ. The CDR3 reads CASSPRPQGDEQYF. The CDR3 nucleotides are TGTGCCAGCAGCCCCAGACCACAGGGGGACGAGCAGTACTTC.